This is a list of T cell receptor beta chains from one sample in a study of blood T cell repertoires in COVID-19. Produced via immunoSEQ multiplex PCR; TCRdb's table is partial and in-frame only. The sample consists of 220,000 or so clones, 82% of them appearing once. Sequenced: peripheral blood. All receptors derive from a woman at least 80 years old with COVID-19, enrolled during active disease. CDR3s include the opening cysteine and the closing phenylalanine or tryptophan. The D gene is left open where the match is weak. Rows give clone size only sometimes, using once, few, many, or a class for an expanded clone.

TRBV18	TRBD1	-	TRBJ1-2	CASSPAIGQGGGYTF	TGTGCCAGCTCACCAGCAATCGGACAGGGCGGTGGCTACACCTTC
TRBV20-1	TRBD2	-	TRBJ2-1	CSASGTGGPGEQFF	TGCAGTGCTAGTGGTACGGGGGGGCCCGGTGAGCAGTTCTTC
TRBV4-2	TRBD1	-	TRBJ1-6	CASSQDIGQGKNSPLHF	TGTGCCAGCAGCCAAGATATAGGACAGGGAAAAAATTCACCCCTCCACTTT
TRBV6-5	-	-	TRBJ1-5	CASTPRDTQLQPQHF	TGTGCCAGCACCCCCCGGGACACCCAGCTTCAGCCCCAGCATTTT
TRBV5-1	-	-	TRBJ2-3	CASSLDTGLDTQYF	TGCGCCAGCAGCTTGGATACAGGCCTGGATACGCAGTATTTT
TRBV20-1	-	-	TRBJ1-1	CRLQGGTEAFF	TGTCGCCTACAGGGAGGGACTGAAGCTTTCTTT
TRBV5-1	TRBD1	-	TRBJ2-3	CASSWDRGTDTQYF	TGCGCCAGCAGCTGGGACAGGGGAACAGATACGCAGTATTTT
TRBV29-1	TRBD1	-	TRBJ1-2	CSVESGQGLYGYTF	TGCAGCGTTGAATCAGGACAGGGCCTCTATGGCTACACCTTC
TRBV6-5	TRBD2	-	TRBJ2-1	CASRPGLASQEQFF	TGTGCCAGCAGGCCGGGACTAGCGTCTCAGGAGCAGTTCTTC
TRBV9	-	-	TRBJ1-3	CASSAGAPANTIYF	TGTGCCAGCAGCGCAGGGGCTCCCGCAAACACCATATATTTT
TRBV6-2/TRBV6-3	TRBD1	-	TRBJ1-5	CASSYPGQGRSAFPNQPQHF	TGTGCCAGCAGTTACCCGGGACAGGGTCGGAGCGCATTCCCTAATCAGCCCCAGCATTTT
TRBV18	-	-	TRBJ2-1	CASSPQRGYNEQFF	TGTGCCAGCTCACCACAAAGGGGATACAATGAGCAGTTCTTC
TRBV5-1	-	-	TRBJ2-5	CASSLQSPQETQYF	TGCGCCAGCAGCTTACAGAGTCCCCAAGAGACCCAGTACTTC
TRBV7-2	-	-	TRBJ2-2	CASSFANTGELFF	TGTGCCAGCAGCTTCGCGAACACCGGGGAGCTGTTTTTT
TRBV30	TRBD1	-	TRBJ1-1	CAWSPGQRNTEAFF	TGTGCCTGGAGTCCGGGACAGAGGAACACTGAAGCTTTCTTT
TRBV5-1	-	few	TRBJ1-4	CASMPTGNEKLFF	TGCGCCAGCATGCCGACGGGGAATGAAAAACTGTTTTTT
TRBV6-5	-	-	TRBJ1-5	CASSPSGGNQPQHF	TGTGCCAGCAGCCCGTCTGGGGGGAATCAGCCCCAGCATTTT
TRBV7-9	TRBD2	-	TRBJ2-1	CASSTDGLAGNEQFF	TGTGCCAGCAGCACCGATGGACTAGCAGGCAATGAGCAGTTCTTC
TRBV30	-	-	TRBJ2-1	CAWKMDRYNEQFF	TGTGCCTGGAAAATGGACAGATACAATGAGCAGTTCTTC
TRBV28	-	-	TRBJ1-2	CASSPTDYGYTF	TGTGCCAGCAGTCCTACGGACTATGGCTACACCTTC
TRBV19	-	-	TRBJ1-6	CASSPREGQNSPLHF	TGTGCCAGTAGCCCCCGGGAGGGGCAGAATTCACCCCTCCACTTT
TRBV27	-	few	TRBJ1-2	CASTGGGYTF	TGTGCCAGCACGGGAGGTGGCTACACCTTC
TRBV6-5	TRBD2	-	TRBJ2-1	CASIQLAGVTNEQFF	TGTGCCAGCATCCAACTAGCGGGGGTTACCAATGAGCAGTTCTTC
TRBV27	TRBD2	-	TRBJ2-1	CASSRAGAFSGNEQFF	TGTGCCAGCAGTAGGGCGGGAGCATTTTCCGGCAATGAGCAGTTCTTC
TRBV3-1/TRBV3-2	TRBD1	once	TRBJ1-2	CASSSWDRTDYYGYTF	TGTGCCAGCAGCTCCTGGGACAGGACGGATTACTATGGCTACACCTTC
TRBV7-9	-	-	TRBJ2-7	CASSLAAKTYEQYF	TGTGCCAGCAGCTTAGCGGCAAAGACCTACGAGCAGTACTTC
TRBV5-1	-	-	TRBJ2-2	CASSLSEKPGELFF	TGCGCCAGCAGCTTAAGTGAGAAACCCGGGGAGCTGTTTTTT
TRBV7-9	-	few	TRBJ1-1	CASNLRNTEAFF	TGTGCCAGCAACTTGAGGAACACTGAAGCTTTCTTT
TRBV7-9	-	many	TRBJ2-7	CASNNYDEQYF	TGTGCCAGCAACAACTATGACGAGCAGTACTTC
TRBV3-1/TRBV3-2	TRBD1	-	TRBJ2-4	CASSQPGQGSAKNIQYF	TGTGCCAGCAGCCAGCCGGGACAGGGCTCAGCCAAAAACATTCAGTACTTC
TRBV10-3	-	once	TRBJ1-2	CAISASGEAGYTF	TGTGCCATCAGTGCGTCAGGGGAGGCGGGCTACACCTTC
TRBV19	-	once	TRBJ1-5	CASSPSDRGKQPQHF	TGTGCCAGTAGTCCGAGTGACAGAGGTAAGCAGCCCCAGCATTTT
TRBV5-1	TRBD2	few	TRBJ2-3	CASSVTSGGYTDTQYF	TGCGCCAGCAGCGTCACTAGCGGGGGTTACACAGATACGCAGTATTTT
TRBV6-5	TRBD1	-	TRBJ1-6	CASSYGTDNSPLHF	TGTGCCAGCAGTTACGGGACAGATAATTCACCCCTCCACTTT
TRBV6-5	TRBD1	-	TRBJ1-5	CASTPTGPNQPQHF	TGTGCCAGCACCCCGACAGGGCCGAATCAGCCCCAGCATTTT
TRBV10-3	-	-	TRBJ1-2	CAIKGEGYYGYTF	TGTGCCATCAAAGGGGAGGGATACTATGGCTACACCTTC
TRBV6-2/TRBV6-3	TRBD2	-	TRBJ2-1	CASSYSFGFGRDDNEQFF	TGTGCCAGCAGTTACTCGTTCGGGTTCGGGAGGGACGACAATGAGCAGTTCTTC
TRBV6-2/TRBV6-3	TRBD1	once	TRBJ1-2	CASSGQGIYGYTF	TGTGCCAGCAGTGGACAGGGGATCTATGGCTACACCTTC
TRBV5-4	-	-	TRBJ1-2	CASSGPGAHYGYTF	TGTGCCAGCAGCGGACCAGGGGCACACTATGGCTACACCTTC
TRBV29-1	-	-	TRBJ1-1	CSVGSSNTEAFF	TGCAGCGTTGGTTCATCGAACACTGAAGCTTTCTTT
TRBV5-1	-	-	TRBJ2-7	CASSLGQVDTYEQYF	TGCGCCAGCAGCTTGGGACAAGTGGACACCTACGAGCAGTACTTC
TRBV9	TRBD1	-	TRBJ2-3	CASSPGQGRGPGSTDTQYF	TGTGCCAGCAGCCCGGGACAGGGGAGGGGGCCGGGCAGCACAGATACGCAGTATTTT
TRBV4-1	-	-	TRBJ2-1	CASSQDPGNEQFF	TGCGCCAGCAGCCAAGATCCCGGCAATGAGCAGTTCTTC